Listed here are 19 T cell receptor beta chains from one sample, sequenced in a study of cytomegalovirus exposure and HLA in healthy donors. Clones were read by immunoSEQ multiplex PCR, and TCRdb kept only the in-frame ones, dropping some. This sample has about 360,000 clones, with 80% to 90% found just once. The sequenced sample was PBMCs. Source of these receptors: a woman aged 18 to 35 in good health and CMV-seronegative.

The chain joins TRBV2 to TRBJ1-1; D is unclear. Trimming stripped 3 bases from V and 4 bases from J, with 6 bases between. The germline V gene encodes CDR1 SNHLY and CDR2 FYNNEI. The CDR3 covers 12 residues. The CDR3: CASSEEFTEAFF. The DNA of the CDR3 is TGTGCCAGCAGTGAGGAGTTCACTGAAGCTTTCTTT.

The chain couples TRBV5-1 to TRBJ2-1; D unclear. Germline V gene data show CDR1 as SGHRS and CDR2 as YFSETQ. This CDR3 has 13 amino acids. The V end was cut by 3 bases, the J end by 5 bases, with 9 bases between. Here the CDR3 reads CASSYPKHNEQFF. The CDR3 DNA follows: TGCGCCAGCAGCTATCCTAAGCACAATGAGCAGTTCTTC.

V gene TRBV5-1 combines with J gene TRBJ1-2; 11 nucleotides match TRBD1. Germline-derived CDR1 and CDR2 are SGHRS and YFSETQ. There are 16 residues in the CDR3. V lost 2 bases and J lost 8; bases outside the gene matches: 11. The CDR3 is CASSLTGTGGLGGYTF. CDR3 in DNA: TGCGCCAGCAGCTTAACCGGGACAGGGGGTTTAGGAGGCTACACCTTC.

The V and J genes are TRBV27 and TRBJ2-3, with D possibly being TRBD2 (6 bases). Germline-derived CDR1 and CDR2 are MNHEY and SMNVEV (reference sequence). This CDR3 contains 14 residues. Trimming took off 5 bases at V and 6 bases at J, with 15 bases between the two ends. The CDR3 spells CASSEGTGGDTQYF. The CDR3 DNA sequence: TGTGCCAGCAGTGAAGGGACTGGGGGGGATACGCAGTATTTT.

The CDR3: CASGQAWGNQPQHF. Written as DNA, the CDR3 is TGTGCCAGTGGACAGGCCTGGGGCAATCAGCCCCAGCATTTT. The V and J genes are TRBV19 and TRBJ1-5; 7 nucleotides match TRBD1. The CDR3 spans 14 residues. Germline V gene lookup returns CDR1 LNHDA and CDR2 SQIVND (reference sequence). J gave up 2 bases and V 8 bases, and 6 bases lay outside the gene matches.

The chain joins TRBV28 to TRBJ1-1; 9 bases fit TRBD1. CDR1 and CDR2 from the germline V gene are MDHEN and SYDVKM. Trimming removed 2 bases from V and 4 bases from J; junction bases left unmatched: 2. CDR3 length equals 14 residues. The CDR3, as DNA: TGTGCCAGCAGTTTAACAGGGGGCCCCACTGAAGCTTTCTTT. It is translated as CASSLTGGPTEAFF. Supplemented by reference TRBV28 and TRBJ1-1, the full variable domain reads DVKVTQSSRYLVKRTGEKVFLECVQDMDHENMFWYRQDPGLGLRLIYFSYDVKMKEKGDIPEGYSVSREKKERFSLILESASTNQTSMYLCASSLTGGPTEAFFGQGTRLTVV.

The chain is built from TRBV13 and TRBJ1-2; the D is unclear. This CDR3 comprises 14 residues. Germline lookup yields CDR1 PRHDT and CDR2 FYEKMQ (reference sequence). V lost 0 bases to trimming and J lost 6 bases, with 11 bases between them. The CDR3 here is CASSLGGGRNGYTF. In DNA, the CDR3 is TGTGCCAGCAGCTTAGGGGGAGGAAGGAATGGCTACACCTTC.

V is TRBV10-3 and J is TRBJ2-5; tentative D call: TRBD1 (7 bases). This CDR3 comprises 13 residues. V was trimmed by 4 bases and J by 9 bases, leaving 15 bases between them. The germline CDR1 and CDR2 sequences are ENHRY and SYGVKD. CDR3 in amino acids: CAISAGGRSAQYF. CDR3 sequence (DNA): TGTGCCATCAGTGCAGGGGGGCGGTCGGCCCAGTACTTC.

The chain has TRBV5-1 and TRBJ1-3; 8 bases match TRBD1. CDR1 is SGHRS, CDR2 YFSETQ, per germline. V shed 4 bases, J shed 4 bases, and the junction held 10 bases outside the gene matches. This CDR3 comprises 16 residues. The CDR3 here is CASSRSGTGGGNTIYF. DNA of the CDR3: TGCGCCAGCAGCCGATCCGGGACAGGCGGGGGAAACACCATATATTTT.

This clone has only a few counts. V gene TRBV10-1 combines with J gene TRBJ2-3; 9 bases match TRBD2. Germline-derived CDR1 and CDR2 are WNHNN and SYGVQD (reference sequence). The CDR3 consists of 15 residues. The V and J ends lost 4 bases and 5 bases, in that order; junction bases with no gene match: 7. CDR3 nucleotide sequence: TGCGCCAGCAGTGCCTTGGCGGGGGGGCAAGATACGCAGTATTTT. Its translation is CASSALAGGQDTQYF.

The genes are TRBV6-5 and TRBJ2-7, with 10 bases identical to TRBD1. The CDR3 is made up of 15 amino acids. Trimming removed 0 bases from V and 3 bases from J; junction bases left unmatched: 2. CDR1 is MNHEY and CDR2 is SVGAGI in the germline V gene. The CDR3, as DNA: TGTGCCAGCAGTTACTCCGGGACAGGGGACTACGAGCAGTACTTC. Translation gives CASSYSGTGDYEQYF.

The chain recombines TRBV5-1 with TRBJ2-5; TRBD2 aligns across 7 bases. The CDR3 runs 16 residues. The germline gives CDR1 SGHRS, CDR2 YFSETQ. J lost 5 bases, V lost 3 bases, and 13 bases had no gene match. CDR3 sequence (DNA): TGCGCCAGCAGCTCGCGGACTAGGGTCGCGGGGGAGACCCAGTACTTC. It is translated as CASSSRTRVAGETQYF.

On this clone: The same CDR3 also results from other DNA sequences found in this sample. The V gene is TRBV28, the J gene TRBJ1-2; TRBD1 matches at 10 bases. The germline CDR1 and CDR2 sequences are MDHEN and SYDVKM. The V gene end was trimmed by 6 bases and the J gene end by 5 bases; junction bases not matched to a gene: 3. The CDR3 is 13 amino acids. CDR3 coding DNA: TGTGCCAGCAGGACAGGGGGCGGATATGGCTACACCTTC. Protein sequence: CASRTGGGYGYTF.

V and J are TRBV7-2 and TRBJ1-2; no definite D call. The length of the CDR3 is 14 residues. The germline CDR1 and CDR2 sequences are SGHTA and FQGNSA. V dropped 1 base and J dropped 5 bases, with 11 bases sitting between them. CDR3 DNA: TGTGCCAGCAGCTTAGGAAGCGGGCTATATGGCTACACCTTC. It translates to CASSLGSGLYGYTF.

CDR3 DNA sequence: TGTGCCAGCAGTTTACGAGGGCAACCTAGCTATGGCTACACCTTC. This sequence encodes CASSLRGQPSYGYTF. The rearrangement uses TRBV27 and TRBJ1-2; no reliable D call. The CDR3 extends over 15 amino acids. Germline CDR1 MNHEY, CDR2 SMNVEV (reference sequence). The V end was cut by 2 bases, the J end by 4 bases, with 14 bases between.

The chain employs TRBV9 and TRBJ2-1; D unresolved. The ends were cut back, 3 bases at V and 8 bases at J, with 15 bases in the middle. Germline CDR1 reads SGDLS; CDR2 reads YYNGEE. CDR3 length: 14 residues. The CDR3 protein is CASSGSGEPHEQFF. Written as DNA, the CDR3 is TGTGCCAGCAGCGGCTCCGGAGAGCCGCATGAGCAGTTCTTC.

This clone has more than one count but fewer than ten. The sample holds other DNA sequences that translate to the same CDR3. The rearrangement uses TRBV5-1 and TRBJ2-7; the match to TRBD2 covers 10 bases. The CDR3 spans 14 residues. From germline, CDR1 is SGHRS and CDR2 YFSETQ. With V trimmed by 1 base and J by 2 bases, 0 bases remained unmatched. The CDR3 protein is CASSLTSGTYEQYF. DNA of the CDR3: TGCGCCAGCAGCTTGACTAGCGGGACCTACGAGCAGTACTTC.

V gene TRBV12-5 combines with J gene TRBJ2-1, with TRBD1 identical over 7 bases. The CDR3 is 14 residues long. Germline CDR1 is LGHNT and CDR2 is FRNRAP. The V segment lost 3 bases and the J segment 4 bases; nucleotides outside the gene matches: 3. CDR3 sequence: CASGLQGPYNEQFF. In DNA form, the CDR3 reads TGTGCTAGTGGTTTACAGGGGCCTTACAATGAGCAGTTCTTC.

This sequence joins TRBV4-1 and TRBJ2-1; 9 positions match TRBD2. V gave up 1 base and J gave up 7 bases; unmatched junction bases: 5. The CDR3 sequence is 15 residues long. Germline V gene data show CDR1 as MGHRA and CDR2 as YSYEKL. CDR3 amino acids: CASSQVGSGSNEQFF. DNA of the CDR3: TGCGCCAGCAGCCAAGTCGGTAGCGGGAGTAATGAGCAGTTCTTC.